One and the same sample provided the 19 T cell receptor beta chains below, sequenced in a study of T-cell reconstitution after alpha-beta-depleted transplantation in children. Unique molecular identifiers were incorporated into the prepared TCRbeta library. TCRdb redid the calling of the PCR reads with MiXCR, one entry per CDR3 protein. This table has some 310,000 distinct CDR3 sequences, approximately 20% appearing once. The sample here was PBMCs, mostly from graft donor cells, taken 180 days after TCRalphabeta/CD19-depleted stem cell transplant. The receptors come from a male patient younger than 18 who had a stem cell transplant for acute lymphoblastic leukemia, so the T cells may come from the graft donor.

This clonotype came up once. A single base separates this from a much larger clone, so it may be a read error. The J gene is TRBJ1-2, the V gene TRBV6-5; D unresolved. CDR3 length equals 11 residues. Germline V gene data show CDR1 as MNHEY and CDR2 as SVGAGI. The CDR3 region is CAISYGYGYTF. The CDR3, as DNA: TGTGCCATCAGTTACGGCTATGGCTACACCTTC.

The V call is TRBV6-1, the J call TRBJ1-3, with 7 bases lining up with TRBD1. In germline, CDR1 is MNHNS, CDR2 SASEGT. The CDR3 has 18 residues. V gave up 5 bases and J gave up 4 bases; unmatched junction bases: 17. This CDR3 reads CASSRGQSRPPRGNTIYF. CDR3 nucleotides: TGTGCCAGCAGTAGGGGACAGTCTCGACCGCCGAGGGGAAACACCATATATTTT.

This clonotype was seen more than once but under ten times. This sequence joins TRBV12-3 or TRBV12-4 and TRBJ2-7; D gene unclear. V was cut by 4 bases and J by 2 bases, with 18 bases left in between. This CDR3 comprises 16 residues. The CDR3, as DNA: TGTGCCAGCAGTTCCGGACCAACCCAGAGGACCTACGAGCAGTACTTC. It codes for CASSSGPTQRTYEQYF.

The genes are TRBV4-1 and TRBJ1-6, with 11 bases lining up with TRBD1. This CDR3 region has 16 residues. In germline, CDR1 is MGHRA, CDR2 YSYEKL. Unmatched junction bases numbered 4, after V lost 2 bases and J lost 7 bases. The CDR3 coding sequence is TGCGCCAGCAGCCAATGGGGGACAGGGGGAAATTCACCCCTCCACTTT. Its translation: CASSQWGTGGNSPLHF.

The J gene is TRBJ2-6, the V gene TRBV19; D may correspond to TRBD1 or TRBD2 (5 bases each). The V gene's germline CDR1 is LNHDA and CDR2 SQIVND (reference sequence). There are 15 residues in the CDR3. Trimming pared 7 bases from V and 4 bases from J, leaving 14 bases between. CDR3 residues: CASKSPGQGANVLTF. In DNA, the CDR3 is TGTGCCAGTAAATCCCCGGGGCAAGGGGCCAACGTCCTGACTTTC.

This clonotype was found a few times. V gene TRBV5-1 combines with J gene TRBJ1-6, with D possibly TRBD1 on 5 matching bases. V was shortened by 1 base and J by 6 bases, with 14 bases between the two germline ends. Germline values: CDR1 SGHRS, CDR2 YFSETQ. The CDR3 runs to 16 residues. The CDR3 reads CASSLIQGQFNSPLHF. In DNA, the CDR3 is TGCGCCAGCAGCTTGATCCAGGGCCAATTTAATTCACCCCTCCACTTT.

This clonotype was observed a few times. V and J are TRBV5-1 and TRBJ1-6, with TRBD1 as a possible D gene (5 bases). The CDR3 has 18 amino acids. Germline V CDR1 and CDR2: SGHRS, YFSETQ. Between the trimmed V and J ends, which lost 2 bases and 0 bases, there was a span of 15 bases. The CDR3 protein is CASSFGTLRSSYNSPLHF. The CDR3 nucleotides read TGCGCCAGCAGCTTCGGGACGCTTAGGAGCTCCTATAATTCACCCCTCCACTTT. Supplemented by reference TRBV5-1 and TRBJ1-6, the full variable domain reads KAGVTQTPRYLIKTRGQQVTLSCSPISGHRSVSWYQQTPGQGLQFLFEYFSETQRNKGNFPGRFSGRQFSNSRSEMNVSTLELGDSALYLCASSFGTLRSSYNSPLHFGNGTRLTVT.

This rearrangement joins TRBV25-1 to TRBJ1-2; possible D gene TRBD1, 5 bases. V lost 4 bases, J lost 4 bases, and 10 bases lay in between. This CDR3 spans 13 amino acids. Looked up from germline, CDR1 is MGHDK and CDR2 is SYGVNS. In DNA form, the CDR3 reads TGTGCCAGCAGTGCTGGGGGAACCTATGGCTACACCTTC. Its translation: CASSAGGTYGYTF.

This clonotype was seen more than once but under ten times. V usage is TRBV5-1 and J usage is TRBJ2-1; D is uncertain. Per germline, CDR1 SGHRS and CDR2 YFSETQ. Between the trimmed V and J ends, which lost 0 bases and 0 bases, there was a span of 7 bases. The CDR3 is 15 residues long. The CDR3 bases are TGCGCCAGCAGCTTGGACGGCCACTCCTACAATGAGCAGTTCTTC. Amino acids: CASSLDGHSYNEQFF.

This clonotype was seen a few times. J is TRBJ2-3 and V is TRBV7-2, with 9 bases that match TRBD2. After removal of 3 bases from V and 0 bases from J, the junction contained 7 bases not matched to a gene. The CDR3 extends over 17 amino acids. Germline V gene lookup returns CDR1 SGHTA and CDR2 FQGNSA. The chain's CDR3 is CASSFSLAGPSTDTQYF. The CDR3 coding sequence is TGTGCCAGCAGCTTCAGCCTAGCGGGACCTAGCACAGATACGCAGTATTTT.

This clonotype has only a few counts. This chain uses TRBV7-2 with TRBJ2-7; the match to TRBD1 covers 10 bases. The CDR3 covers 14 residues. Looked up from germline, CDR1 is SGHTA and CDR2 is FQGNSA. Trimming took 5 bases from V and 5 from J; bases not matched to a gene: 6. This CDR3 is CASSTGQGRNEQYF. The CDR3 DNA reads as TGTGCCAGCAGCACGGGACAGGGGAGAAACGAGCAGTACTTC.

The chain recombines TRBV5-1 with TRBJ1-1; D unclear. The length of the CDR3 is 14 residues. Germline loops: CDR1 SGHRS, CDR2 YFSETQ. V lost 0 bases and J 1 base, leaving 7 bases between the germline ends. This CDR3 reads CASSLVYGNTEAFF. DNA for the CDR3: TGCGCCAGCAGCTTGGTATATGGGAACACTGAAGCTTTCTTT.

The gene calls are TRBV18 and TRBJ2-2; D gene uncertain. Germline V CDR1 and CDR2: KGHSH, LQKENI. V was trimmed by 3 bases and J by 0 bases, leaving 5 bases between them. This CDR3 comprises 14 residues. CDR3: CASSPQSNTGELFF. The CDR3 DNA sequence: TGTGCCAGCTCACCCCAGTCGAACACCGGGGAGCTGTTTTTT.

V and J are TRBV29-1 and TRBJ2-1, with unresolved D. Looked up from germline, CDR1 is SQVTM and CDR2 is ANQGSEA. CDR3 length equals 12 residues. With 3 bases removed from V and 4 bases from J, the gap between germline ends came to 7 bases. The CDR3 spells CSVEELYNEQFF. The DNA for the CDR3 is TGCAGCGTTGAGGAACTTTACAATGAGCAGTTCTTC.

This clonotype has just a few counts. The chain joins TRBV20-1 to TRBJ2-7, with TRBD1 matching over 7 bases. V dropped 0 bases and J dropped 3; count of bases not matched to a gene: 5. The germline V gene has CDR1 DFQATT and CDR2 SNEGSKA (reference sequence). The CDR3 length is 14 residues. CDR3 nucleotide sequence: TGCAGTGCTAGAGATACAGGGGCTCGCTACGAGCAGTACTTC. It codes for CSARDTGARYEQYF.

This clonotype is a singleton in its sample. In DNA, the CDR3 is TGCGCCAGCAGCCGGGGGACTAGCTACCGGGAGCAGTTCTTC. Protein: CASSRGTSYREQFF. J is TRBJ2-1 and V is TRBV4-1; 9 nucleotides align to TRBD2. Germline V gene data show CDR1 as MGHRA and CDR2 as YSYEKL. Trimming took 4 bases from V and 10 from J; bases not matched to a gene: 8. This CDR3 is built from 14 residues.

The chain's CDR3 is CSARRGDYGYTF. The CDR3 DNA reads as TGCAGTGCCCGACGGGGTGACTATGGCTACACCTTC. The chain joins TRBV20-1 to TRBJ1-2; D unclear. This CDR3 spans 12 amino acids. The ends were cut back, 6 bases at V and 3 bases at J, with 11 bases in the middle. Looked up from germline, CDR1 is DFQATT and CDR2 is SNEGSKA (reference sequence).

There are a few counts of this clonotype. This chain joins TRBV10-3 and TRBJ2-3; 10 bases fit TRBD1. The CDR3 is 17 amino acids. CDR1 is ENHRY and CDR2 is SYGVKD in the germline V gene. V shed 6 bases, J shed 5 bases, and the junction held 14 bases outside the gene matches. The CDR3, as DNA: TGTGCCATCAGAGAGACAGGGGGCGGGAGTACCGGAGATACGCAGTATTTT. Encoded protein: CAIRETGGGSTGDTQYF.

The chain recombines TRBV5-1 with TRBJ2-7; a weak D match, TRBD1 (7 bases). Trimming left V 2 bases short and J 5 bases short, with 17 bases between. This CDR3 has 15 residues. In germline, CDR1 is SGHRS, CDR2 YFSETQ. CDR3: CASSLVPPGGNEQYF. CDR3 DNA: TGCGCCAGCAGCTTAGTCCCCCCAGGGGGGAACGAGCAGTACTTC.